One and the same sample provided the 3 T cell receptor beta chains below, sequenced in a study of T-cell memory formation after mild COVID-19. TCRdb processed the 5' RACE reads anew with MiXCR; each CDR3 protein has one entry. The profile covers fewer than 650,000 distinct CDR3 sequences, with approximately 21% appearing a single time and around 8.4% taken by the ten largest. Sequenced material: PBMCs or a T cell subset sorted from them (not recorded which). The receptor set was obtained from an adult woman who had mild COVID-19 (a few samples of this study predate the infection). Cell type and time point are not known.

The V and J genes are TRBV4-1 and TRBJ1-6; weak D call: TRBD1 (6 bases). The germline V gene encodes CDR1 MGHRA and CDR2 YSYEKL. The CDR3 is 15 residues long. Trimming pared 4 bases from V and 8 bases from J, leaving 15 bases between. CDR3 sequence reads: CASSLEVSGDSPLHF. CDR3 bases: TGCGCCAGCAGCCTAGAGGTGTCAGGGGATTCACCCCTCCACTTT.

CDR3 residues: CSVEGTGGEQFF. CDR3 in DNA: TGCAGCGTTGAAGGGACAGGGGGGGAGCAGTTCTTC. This rearrangement joins TRBV29-1 to TRBJ2-1, with 10 bases matching TRBD1. V was pared by 1 base and J by 10 bases, with 1 base of the junction left unmatched. CDR1 SQVTM and CDR2 ANQGSEA come from the germline V gene. CDR3 length: 12 residues.

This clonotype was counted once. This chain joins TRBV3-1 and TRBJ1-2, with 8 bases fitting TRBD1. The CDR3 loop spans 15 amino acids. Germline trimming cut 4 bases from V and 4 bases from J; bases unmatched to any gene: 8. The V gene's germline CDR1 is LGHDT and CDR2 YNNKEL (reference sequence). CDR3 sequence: CASSLRSGGGYGYTF. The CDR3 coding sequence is TGTGCCAGCAGCCTCAGGTCAGGGGGCGGCTATGGCTACACCTTC.